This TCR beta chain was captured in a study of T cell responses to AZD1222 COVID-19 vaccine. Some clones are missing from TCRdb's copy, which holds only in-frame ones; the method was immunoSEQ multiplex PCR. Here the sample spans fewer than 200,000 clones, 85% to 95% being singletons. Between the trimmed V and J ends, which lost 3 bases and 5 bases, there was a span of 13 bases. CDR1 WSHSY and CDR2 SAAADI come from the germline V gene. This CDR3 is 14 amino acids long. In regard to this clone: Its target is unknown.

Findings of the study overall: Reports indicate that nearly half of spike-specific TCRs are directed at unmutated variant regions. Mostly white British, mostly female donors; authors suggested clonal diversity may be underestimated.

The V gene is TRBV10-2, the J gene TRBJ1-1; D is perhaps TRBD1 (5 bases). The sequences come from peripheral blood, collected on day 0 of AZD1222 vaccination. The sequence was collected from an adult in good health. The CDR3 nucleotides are TGCGCCAGCAGTGAACAAGGGGTTGGGACTGAAGCTTTCTTT. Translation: CASSEQGVGTEAFF.